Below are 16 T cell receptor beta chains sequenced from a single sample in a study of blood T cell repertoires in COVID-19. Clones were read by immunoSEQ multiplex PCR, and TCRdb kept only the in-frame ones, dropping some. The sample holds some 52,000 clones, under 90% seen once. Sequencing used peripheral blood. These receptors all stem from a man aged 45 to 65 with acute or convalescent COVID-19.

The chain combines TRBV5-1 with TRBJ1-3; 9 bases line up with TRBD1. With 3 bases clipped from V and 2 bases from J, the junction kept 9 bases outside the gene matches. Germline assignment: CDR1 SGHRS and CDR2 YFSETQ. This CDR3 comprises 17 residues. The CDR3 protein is CASSSEGQGTTGNTIYF. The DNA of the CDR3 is TGCGCCAGCAGCTCGGAAGGACAGGGGACTACTGGAAACACCATATATTTT.

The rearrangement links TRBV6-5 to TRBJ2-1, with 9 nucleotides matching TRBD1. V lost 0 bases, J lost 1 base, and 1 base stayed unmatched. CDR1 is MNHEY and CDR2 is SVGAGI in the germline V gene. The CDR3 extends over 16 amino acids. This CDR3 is CASSYSGTGSYNEQFF. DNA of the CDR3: TGTGCCAGCAGTTACTCTGGGACAGGGTCCTACAATGAGCAGTTCTTC.

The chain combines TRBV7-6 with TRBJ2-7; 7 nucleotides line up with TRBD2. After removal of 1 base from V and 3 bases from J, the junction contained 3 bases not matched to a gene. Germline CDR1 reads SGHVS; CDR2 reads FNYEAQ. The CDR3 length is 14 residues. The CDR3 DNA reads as TGTGCCAGCAGCTTAGGGGAGGGTTTCTACGAGCAGTACTTC. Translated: CASSLGEGFYEQYF. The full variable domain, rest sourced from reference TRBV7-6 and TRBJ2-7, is GAGVSQSPRYKVTKRGQDVALRCDPISGHVSLYWYRQALGQGPEFLTYFNYEAQQDKSGLPNDRFSAERPEGSISTLTIQRTEQRDSAMYRCASSLGEGFYEQYFGPGTRLTVT.

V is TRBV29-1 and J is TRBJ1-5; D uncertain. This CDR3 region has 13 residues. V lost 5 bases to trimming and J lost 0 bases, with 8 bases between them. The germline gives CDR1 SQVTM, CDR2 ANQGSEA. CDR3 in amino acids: CSVREDSNQPQHF. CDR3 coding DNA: TGCAGCGTTCGGGAGGATAGCAATCAGCCCCAGCATTTT.

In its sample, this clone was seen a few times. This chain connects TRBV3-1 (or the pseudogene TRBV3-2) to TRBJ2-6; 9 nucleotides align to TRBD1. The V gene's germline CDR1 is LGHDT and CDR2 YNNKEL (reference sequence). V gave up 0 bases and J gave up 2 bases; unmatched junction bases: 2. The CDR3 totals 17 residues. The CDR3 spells CASSQEQGATGANVLTF. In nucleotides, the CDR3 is TGTGCCAGCAGCCAAGAACAGGGGGCGACTGGGGCCAACGTCCTGACTTTC.

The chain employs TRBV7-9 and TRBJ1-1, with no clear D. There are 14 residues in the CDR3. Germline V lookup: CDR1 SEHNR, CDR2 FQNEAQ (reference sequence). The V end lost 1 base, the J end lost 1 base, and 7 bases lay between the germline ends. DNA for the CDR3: TGTGCCAGCAGCTTAGTCTCCCCGAACACTGAAGCTTTCTTT. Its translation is CASSLVSPNTEAFF. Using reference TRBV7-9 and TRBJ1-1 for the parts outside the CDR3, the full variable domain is DTGVSQNPRHKITKRGQNVTFRCDPISEHNRLYWYRQTLGQGPEFLTYFQNEAQLEKSRLLSDRFSAERPKGSFSTLEIQRTEQGDSAMYLCASSLVSPNTEAFFGQGTRLTVV.

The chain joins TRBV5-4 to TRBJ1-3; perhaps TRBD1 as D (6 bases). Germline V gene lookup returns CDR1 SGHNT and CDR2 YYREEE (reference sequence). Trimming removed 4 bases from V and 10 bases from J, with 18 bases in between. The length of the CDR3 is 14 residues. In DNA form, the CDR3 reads TGTGCCAGCAGCCCGGACAGTACCTCCAATACCATATATTTT. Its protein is CASSPDSTSNTIYF.

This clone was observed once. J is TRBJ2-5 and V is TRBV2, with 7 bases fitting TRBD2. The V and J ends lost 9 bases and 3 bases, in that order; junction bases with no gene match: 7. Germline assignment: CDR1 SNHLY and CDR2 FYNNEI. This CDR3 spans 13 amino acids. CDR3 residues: CARGGSREETQYF. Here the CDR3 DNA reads TGTGCCAGGGGGGGGTCTAGGGAAGAGACCCAGTACTTC.

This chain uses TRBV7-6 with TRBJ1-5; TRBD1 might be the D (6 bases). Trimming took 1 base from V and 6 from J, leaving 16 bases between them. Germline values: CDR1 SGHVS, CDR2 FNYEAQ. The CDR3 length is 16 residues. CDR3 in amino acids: CASSLGAGEIGQPQHF. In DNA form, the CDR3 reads TGTGCCAGCAGCTTAGGGGCAGGGGAAATCGGTCAGCCCCAGCATTTT.

This CDR3 is CASSHQTGGNTEAFF. The CDR3 coding sequence is TGCGCCAGCAGCCACCAGACAGGGGGGAACACTGAAGCTTTCTTT. The chain uses TRBV4-1 and TRBJ1-1; 9 nucleotides match TRBD1. The V segment lost 3 bases and the J segment 1 base; nucleotides outside the gene matches: 3. The length of the CDR3 is 15 residues. Germline lookup yields CDR1 MGHRA and CDR2 YSYEKL.

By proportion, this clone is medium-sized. CDR3 residues: CASSEGLQETQYF. DNA of the CDR3: TGTGCCAGCAGTGAAGGACTACAAGAGACCCAGTACTTC. The V gene is TRBV25-1, the J gene TRBJ2-5, with D maybe TRBD2 (6 bases). CDR1 is MGHDK, CDR2 SYGVNS, per germline. Trimming pared 2 bases from V and 2 bases from J, leaving 6 bases between. The CDR3 contains 13 residues.

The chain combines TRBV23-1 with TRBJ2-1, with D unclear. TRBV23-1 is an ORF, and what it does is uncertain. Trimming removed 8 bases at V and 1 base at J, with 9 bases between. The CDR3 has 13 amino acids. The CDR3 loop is CASVSHSYNEQFF. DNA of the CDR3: TGCGCCAGCGTTTCCCATTCCTACAATGAGCAGTTCTTC.

CDR3 coding DNA: TGTGCCAGCAGCCCCCCGGGAGAAAAACTGTTTTTT. It specifies CASSPPGEKLFF. The gene calls are TRBV14 and TRBJ1-4, with no clear D. The length of the CDR3 is 12 residues. Trimming pared 4 bases from V and 8 bases from J, leaving 8 bases between. Germline CDR1 is SGHDN and CDR2 is FVKESK.

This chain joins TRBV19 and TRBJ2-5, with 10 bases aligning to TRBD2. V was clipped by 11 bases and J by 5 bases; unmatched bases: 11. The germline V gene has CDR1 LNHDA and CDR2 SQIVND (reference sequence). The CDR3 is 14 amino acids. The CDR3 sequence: CARRTSGVGETQYF. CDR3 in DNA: TGTGCCCGGAGGACTAGCGGAGTCGGGGAGACCCAGTACTTC.

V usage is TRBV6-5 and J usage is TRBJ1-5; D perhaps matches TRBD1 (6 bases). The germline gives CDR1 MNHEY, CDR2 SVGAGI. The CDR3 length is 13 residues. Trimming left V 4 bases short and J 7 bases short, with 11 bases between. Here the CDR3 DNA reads TGTGCCAGCAGTTTATACAGGGCACAGCCCCAGCATTTT. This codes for CASSLYRAQPQHF.

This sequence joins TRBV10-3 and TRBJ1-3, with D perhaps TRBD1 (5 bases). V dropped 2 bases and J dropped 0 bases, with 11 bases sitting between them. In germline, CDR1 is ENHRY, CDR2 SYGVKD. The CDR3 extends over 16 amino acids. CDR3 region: CAISEAGLDSGNTIYF. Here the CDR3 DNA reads TGTGCCATCAGTGAGGCGGGACTCGACTCTGGAAACACCATATATTTT.